A single sample is the source of the 15 T cell receptor beta chains below, sequenced in a study of metastatic and nonmetastatic thyroid tumors. Before thyroid surgery, none of the patients had received any treatment. TCRdb re-clonotyped the PCR reads via MiXCR. Of roughly 35,000 clones in the sample, about 15% were seen once. Specimen: blood. The receptors come from a female donor with papillary thyroid cancer or a benign thyroid nodule (not recorded which). Some clones in this sample may be carry-over from other donors' samples.

This clone showed up just a few times. V is TRBV25-1 and J is TRBJ1-3, with 10 bases that match TRBD1. J was trimmed by 8 bases and V by 4 bases; bases with no gene match: 5. Germline CDR1 MGHDK, CDR2 SYGVNS. The length of the CDR3 is 14 residues. The CDR3 sequence is CASSGDRGRDTIYF. CDR3 nucleotides: TGTGCCAGCAGTGGGGACAGGGGTCGGGACACCATATATTTT.

The chain carries TRBV12-3 or TRBV12-4 and TRBJ2-7; the D gene is possibly TRBD2 (5 bases). V was shortened by 4 bases and J by 4 bases, with 14 bases between the two germline ends. The CDR3 is 14 residues long. This CDR3 is CASSWGSEAYEQYF. The CDR3 bases are TGTGCCAGCAGTTGGGGTAGCGAAGCTTACGAGCAGTACTTC.

This chain links TRBV3-1 with TRBJ2-7; 9 bases fit TRBD2. The V gene end was trimmed by 2 bases and the J gene end by 2 bases; junction bases not matched to a gene: 1. This CDR3 has 14 amino acids. Germline CDR1 reads LGHDT; CDR2 reads YNNKEL (reference sequence). The CDR3 DNA is TGTGCCAGCAGCCAACTAGCGGGACCCTACGAGCAGTACTTC. Protein sequence: CASSQLAGPYEQYF.

This clone showed up many times. This chain joins TRBV12-3 or TRBV12-4 and TRBJ2-2; TRBD2 agrees at 11 bases. Germline trimming cut 7 bases from V and 5 bases from J; bases unmatched to any gene: 9. The CDR3 has 16 residues. The DNA for the CDR3 is TGTGCCAGCAATATAGCGGGAGGGCCACGAACCGGGGAGCTGTTTTTT. Translation: CASNIAGGPRTGELFF.

This clone was counted at least ten times. The V gene is TRBV28, the J gene TRBJ2-6; perhaps TRBD2 as D (5 bases). The CDR3 contains 17 residues. Germline loops: CDR1 MDHEN, CDR2 SYDVKM. Between the trimmed V and J ends, which lost 5 bases and 4 bases, there was a span of 18 bases. The CDR3 DNA reads TGTGCCAGCAGTCCCATCCGAGGGAGCCGCGGGGCCAACGTCCTGACTTTC. Translated, it gives CASSPIRGSRGANVLTF.

By proportion, this clone is medium-sized. The chain uses TRBV6-1 and TRBJ1-2; 9 bases match TRBD1. In germline, CDR1 is MNHNS, CDR2 SASEGT. The V and J ends lost 1 base and 8 bases, in that order; junction bases with no gene match: 5. This CDR3 has 14 residues. CDR3 in DNA: TGTGCCAGCAGTGAAGTCGGGACAGGGCAAGGCTACACCTTC. Encoded protein: CASSEVGTGQGYTF.

At least ten counts were recorded for this clone. CDR3: CASSQDPDRWETQYF. CDR3 sequence (DNA): TGTGCCAGCAGCCAAGATCCGGACAGGTGGGAGACCCAGTACTTC. The chain employs TRBV14 and TRBJ2-5; 7 positions agree with TRBD1. The CDR3 has 15 residues. Unmatched junction bases numbered 6, after V lost 0 bases and J lost 5 bases. Looked up from germline, CDR1 is SGHDN and CDR2 is FVKESK.

This clone was detected only a few times. This chain uses TRBV6-1 with TRBJ2-1; unclear D gene. The CDR3 consists of 13 residues. Trimming shortened V by 4 bases and J by 9 bases, and 13 bases separated the two germline ends. Germline loops: CDR1 MNHNS, CDR2 SASEGT. The CDR3 DNA follows: TGTGCCAGCAGTGCGTCAATCGACCGTGAGCAGTTCTTC. Its protein is CASSASIDREQFF.

The chain joins TRBV20-1 to TRBJ1-3, with D maybe TRBD1 (6 bases). Trimming removed 1 base from V and 0 bases from J, with 19 bases in between. This CDR3 spans 18 amino acids. Germline CDR1 DFQATT, CDR2 SNEGSKA (reference sequence). The CDR3 protein is CSARAIMGGSSSGNTIYF. In DNA, the CDR3 is TGCAGTGCTAGAGCCATAATGGGGGGCTCAAGCTCTGGAAACACCATATATTTT.

V and J are TRBV5-6 and TRBJ1-1; TRBD1 might be the D (5 bases). Trimming left V 4 bases short and J 1 base short, with 17 bases between. CDR1 is SGHDT, CDR2 YYEEEE, per germline. The CDR3 spans 16 residues. CDR3 nucleotide sequence: TGTGCCAGCAGCCGGACATTGGGGTCGCCGAACACTGAAGCTTTCTTT. Protein: CASSRTLGSPNTEAFF.

This clone was seen ten or more times. CDR3 sequence reads: CASSFAPSGAGATDTQYF. CDR3 nucleotides: TGTGCCAGCAGCTTCGCCCCCTCGGGAGCGGGAGCCACAGATACGCAGTATTTT. The chain carries TRBV7-8 and TRBJ2-3; 8 bases match TRBD2. Germline CDR1 SGHVS, CDR2 FQNEAQ. The CDR3 sequence is 18 residues long. The V segment lost 3 bases and the J segment 2 bases; nucleotides outside the gene matches: 13.

Notes on this clone: The conserved phenylalanine or tryptophan normally closing the CDR3 is absent here, so this likely arose from a read error. The chain links TRBV7-9 to TRBJ2-7; D gene unclear. Germline V gene sequence: CDR1 SEHNR, CDR2 FQNEAQ (reference sequence). The CDR3 runs to 13 residues. Between the trimmed V and J ends, which lost 5 bases and 3 bases, there was a span of 11 bases. The CDR3 bases are TGTGCCAGCAGCCTTACAGTCTACTACGAGCAGTACTTA. Its protein product is CASSLTVYYEQYL.

This clone came up many times. The rearrangement links TRBV29-1 to TRBJ1-1; TRBD1 aligns across 9 bases. J lost 6 bases, V lost 6 bases, and 11 bases had no gene match. Germline V lookup: CDR1 SQVTM, CDR2 ANQGSEA. The CDR3 consists of 14 residues. CDR3 sequence: CSVGGTGRLSEAFF. CDR3 sequence (DNA): TGCAGCGTGGGGGGGACAGGGAGACTGTCTGAAGCTTTCTTT.

In DNA, the CDR3 is TGCGCCAGCAGCCGAGGACTAGCGTGTATTGAGCAGTTCTTC. It encodes CASSRGLACIEQFF. The chain carries TRBV4-3 and TRBJ2-1, with 9 positions matching TRBD2. Losses at the gene ends were 4 bases for V and 9 bases for J; bases not matched to a gene: 7. Germline V gene sequence: CDR1 LGHNA, CDR2 YSLEER. The CDR3 is made up of 14 amino acids.

This sequence joins TRBV13 and TRBJ2-7, with TRBD1 matching 9 bases. From germline, CDR1 is PRHDT and CDR2 FYEKMQ (reference sequence). The CDR3 loop spans 14 amino acids. With 5 bases clipped from V and 2 bases from J, the junction kept 4 bases outside the gene matches. The CDR3 loop is CASSRDRGAYEQYF. The CDR3 coding sequence is TGTGCCAGCAGCCGCGACAGGGGGGCCTACGAGCAGTACTTC.